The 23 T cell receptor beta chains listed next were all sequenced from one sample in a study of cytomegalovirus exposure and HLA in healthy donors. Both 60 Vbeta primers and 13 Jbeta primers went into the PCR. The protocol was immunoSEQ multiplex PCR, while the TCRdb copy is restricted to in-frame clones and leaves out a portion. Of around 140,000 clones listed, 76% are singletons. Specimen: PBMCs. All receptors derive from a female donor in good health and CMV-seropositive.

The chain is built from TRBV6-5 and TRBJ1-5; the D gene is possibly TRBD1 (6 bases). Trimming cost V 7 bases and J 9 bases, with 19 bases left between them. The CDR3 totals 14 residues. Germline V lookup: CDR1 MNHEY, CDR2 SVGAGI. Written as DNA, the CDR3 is TGTGCCAGCAAACCGGGACACCCGGGCGGGCCCCAGCATTTT. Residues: CASKPGHPGGPQHF.

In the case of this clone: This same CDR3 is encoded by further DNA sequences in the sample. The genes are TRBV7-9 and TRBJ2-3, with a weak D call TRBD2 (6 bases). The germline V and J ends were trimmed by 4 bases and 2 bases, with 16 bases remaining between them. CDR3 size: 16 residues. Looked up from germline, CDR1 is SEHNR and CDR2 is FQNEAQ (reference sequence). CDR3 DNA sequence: TGTGCCAGCAGCTACTTGGGAGGTGCGGTCACAGATACGCAGTATTTT. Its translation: CASSYLGGAVTDTQYF. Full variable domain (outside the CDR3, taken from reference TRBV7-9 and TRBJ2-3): DTGVSQNPRHKITKRGQNVTFRCDPISEHNRLYWYRQTLGQGPEFLTYFQNEAQLEKSRLLSDRFSAERPKGSFSTLEIQRTEQGDSAMYLCASSYLGGAVTDTQYFGPGTRLTVL.

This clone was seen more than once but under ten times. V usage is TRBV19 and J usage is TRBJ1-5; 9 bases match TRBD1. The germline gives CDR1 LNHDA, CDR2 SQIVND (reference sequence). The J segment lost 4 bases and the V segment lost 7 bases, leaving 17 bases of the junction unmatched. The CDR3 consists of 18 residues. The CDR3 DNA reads TGTGCCAGTAAGTCGCGGCTACAGGGGGCAAGGAAAAATCAGCCCCAGCATTTT. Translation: CASKSRLQGARKNQPQHF. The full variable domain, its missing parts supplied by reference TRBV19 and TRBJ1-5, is DGGITQSPKYLFRKEGQNVTLSCEQNLNHDAMYWYRQDPGQGLRLIYYSQIVNDFQKGDIAEGYSVSREKKESFPLTVTSAQKNPTAFYLCASKSRLQGARKNQPQHFGDGTRLSIL.

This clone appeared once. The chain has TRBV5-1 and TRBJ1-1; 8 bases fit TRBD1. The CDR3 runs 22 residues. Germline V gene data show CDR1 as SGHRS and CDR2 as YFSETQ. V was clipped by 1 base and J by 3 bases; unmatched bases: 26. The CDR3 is CASSLSLGFPSGQGAKDTEAFF. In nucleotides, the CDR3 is TGCGCCAGCAGCTTGTCCTTGGGATTTCCTAGTGGACAGGGAGCTAAAGACACTGAAGCTTTCTTT.

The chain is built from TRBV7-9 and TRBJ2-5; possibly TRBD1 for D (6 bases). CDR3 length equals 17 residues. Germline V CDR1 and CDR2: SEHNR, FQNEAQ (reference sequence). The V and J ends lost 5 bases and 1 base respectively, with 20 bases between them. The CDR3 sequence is CASSQGRDTFIQETQYF. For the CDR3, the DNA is TGTGCCAGCAGCCAGGGACGGGACACCTTTATCCAAGAGACCCAGTACTTC.

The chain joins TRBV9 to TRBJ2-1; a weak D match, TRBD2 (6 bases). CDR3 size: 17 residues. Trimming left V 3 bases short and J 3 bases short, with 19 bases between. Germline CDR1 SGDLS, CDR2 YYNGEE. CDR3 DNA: TGTGCCAGCAGCGCCAACCAGGGACTTAGTATCTACAATGAGCAGTTCTTC. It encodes CASSANQGLSIYNEQFF.

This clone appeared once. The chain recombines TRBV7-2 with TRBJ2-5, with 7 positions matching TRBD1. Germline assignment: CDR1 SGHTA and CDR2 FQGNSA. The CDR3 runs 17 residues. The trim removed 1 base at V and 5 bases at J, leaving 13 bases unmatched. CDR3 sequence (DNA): TGTGCCAGCAGCTTAGTGTCGGGACAGCGCACGGGGGAGACCCAGTACTTC. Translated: CASSLVSGQRTGETQYF.

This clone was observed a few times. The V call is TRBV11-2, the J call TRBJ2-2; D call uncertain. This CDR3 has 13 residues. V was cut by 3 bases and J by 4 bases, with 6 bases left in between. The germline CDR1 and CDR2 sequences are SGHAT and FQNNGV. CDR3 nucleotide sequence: TGTGCCAGCAGCTTGACTCGCACCGGGGAGCTGTTTTTT. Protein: CASSLTRTGELFF.

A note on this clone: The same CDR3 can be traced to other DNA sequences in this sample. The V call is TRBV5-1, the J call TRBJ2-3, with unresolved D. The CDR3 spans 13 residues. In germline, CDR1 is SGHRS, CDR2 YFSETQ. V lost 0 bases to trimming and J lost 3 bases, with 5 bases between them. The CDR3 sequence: CASSLAGTDTQYF. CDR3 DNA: TGCGCCAGCAGCTTGGCCGGGACAGATACGCAGTATTTT.

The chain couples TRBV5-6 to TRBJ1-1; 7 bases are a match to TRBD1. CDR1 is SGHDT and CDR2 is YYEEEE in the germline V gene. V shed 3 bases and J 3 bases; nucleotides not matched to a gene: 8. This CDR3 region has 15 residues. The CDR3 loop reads CASSSYYRGDTEAFF. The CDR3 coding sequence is TGTGCCAGCAGCTCCTACTACAGGGGAGACACTGAAGCTTTCTTT.

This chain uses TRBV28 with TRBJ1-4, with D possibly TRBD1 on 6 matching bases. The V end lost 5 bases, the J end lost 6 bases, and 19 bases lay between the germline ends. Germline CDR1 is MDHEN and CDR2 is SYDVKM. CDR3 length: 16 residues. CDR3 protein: CASSANPGGRDEKLFF. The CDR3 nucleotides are TGTGCCAGCAGTGCCAACCCCGGGGGGCGGGATGAAAAACTGTTTTTT.

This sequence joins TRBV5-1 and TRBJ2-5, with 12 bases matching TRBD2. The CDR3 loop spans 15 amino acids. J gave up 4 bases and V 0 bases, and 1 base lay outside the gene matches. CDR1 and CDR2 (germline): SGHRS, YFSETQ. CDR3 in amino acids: CASSLALAGGETQYF. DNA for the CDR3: TGCGCCAGCAGCTTGGCACTAGCGGGAGGAGAGACCCAGTACTTC. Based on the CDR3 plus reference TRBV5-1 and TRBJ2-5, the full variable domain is KAGVTQTPRYLIKTRGQQVTLSCSPISGHRSVSWYQQTPGQGLQFLFEYFSETQRNKGNFPGRFSGRQFSNSRSEMNVSTLELGDSALYLCASSLALAGGETQYFGPGTRLLVL.

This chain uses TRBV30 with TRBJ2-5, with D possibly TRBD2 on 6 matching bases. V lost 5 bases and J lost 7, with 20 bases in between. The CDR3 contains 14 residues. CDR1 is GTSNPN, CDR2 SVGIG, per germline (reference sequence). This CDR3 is CAWGLAGPWVTQYF. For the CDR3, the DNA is TGTGCCTGGGGCCTGGCGGGGCCCTGGGTGACCCAGTACTTC.

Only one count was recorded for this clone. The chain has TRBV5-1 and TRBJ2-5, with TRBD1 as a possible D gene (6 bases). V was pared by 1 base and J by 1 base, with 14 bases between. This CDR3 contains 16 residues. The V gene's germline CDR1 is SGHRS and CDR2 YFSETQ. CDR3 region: CASSLRSRTAQETQYF. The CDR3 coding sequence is TGCGCCAGCAGCTTGAGGTCCCGGACAGCCCAAGAGACCCAGTACTTC.

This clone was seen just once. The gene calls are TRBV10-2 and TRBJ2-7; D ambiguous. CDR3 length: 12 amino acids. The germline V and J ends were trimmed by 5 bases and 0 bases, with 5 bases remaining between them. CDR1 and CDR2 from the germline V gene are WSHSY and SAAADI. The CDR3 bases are TGCGCCAGCAGTTCCGGCTCCTACGAGCAGTACTTC. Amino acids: CASSSGSYEQYF.

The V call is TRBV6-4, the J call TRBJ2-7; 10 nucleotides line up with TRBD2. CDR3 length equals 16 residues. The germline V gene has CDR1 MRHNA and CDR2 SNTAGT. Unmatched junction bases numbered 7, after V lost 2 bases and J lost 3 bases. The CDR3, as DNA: TGTGCCAGCAGTGACCTCCCTAGCGGGGGTCGCTACGAGCAGTACTTC. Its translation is CASSDLPSGGRYEQYF.

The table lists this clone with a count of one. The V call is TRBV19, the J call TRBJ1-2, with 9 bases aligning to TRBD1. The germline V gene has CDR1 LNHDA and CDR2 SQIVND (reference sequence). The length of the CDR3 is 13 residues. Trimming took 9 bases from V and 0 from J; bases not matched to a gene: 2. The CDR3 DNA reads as TGTGCCAGCAGACAGGGGGCTAACTATGGCTACACCTTC. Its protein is CASRQGANYGYTF. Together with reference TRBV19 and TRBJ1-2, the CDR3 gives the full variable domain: DGGITQSPKYLFRKEGQNVTLSCEQNLNHDAMYWYRQDPGQGLRLIYYSQIVNDFQKGDIAEGYSVSREKKESFPLTVTSAQKNPTAFYLCASRQGANYGYTFGSGTRLTVV.

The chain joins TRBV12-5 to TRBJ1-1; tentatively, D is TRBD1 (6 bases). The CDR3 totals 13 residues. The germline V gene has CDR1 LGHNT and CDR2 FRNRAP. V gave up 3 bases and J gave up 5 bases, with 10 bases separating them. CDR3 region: CASGFKRGTEAFF. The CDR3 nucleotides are TGTGCTAGTGGTTTTAAAAGGGGGACTGAAGCTTTCTTT.

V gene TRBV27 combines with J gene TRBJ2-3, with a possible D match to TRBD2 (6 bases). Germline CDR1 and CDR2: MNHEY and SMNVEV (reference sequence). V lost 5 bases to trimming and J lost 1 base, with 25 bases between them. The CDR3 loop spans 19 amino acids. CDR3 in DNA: TGTGCCAGCAGTAGGACGGAGGGGTCCCTATTGCGTGGCACAGATACGCAGTATTTT. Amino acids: CASSRTEGSLLRGTDTQYF.

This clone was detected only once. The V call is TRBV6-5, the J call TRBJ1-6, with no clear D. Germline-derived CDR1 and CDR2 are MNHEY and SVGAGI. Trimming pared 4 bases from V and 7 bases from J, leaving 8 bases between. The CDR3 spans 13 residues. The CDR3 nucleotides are TGTGCCAGCAGTTCCGAGAGGAATTCACCCCTCCACTTT. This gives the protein CASSSERNSPLHF.

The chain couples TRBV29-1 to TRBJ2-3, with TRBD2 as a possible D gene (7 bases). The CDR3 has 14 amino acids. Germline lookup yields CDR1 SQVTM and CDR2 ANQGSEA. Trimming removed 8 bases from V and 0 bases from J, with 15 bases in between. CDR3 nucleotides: TGCAGCCAAAGGGGGGGACGGAGCACAGATACGCAGTATTTT. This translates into CSQRGGRSTDTQYF.

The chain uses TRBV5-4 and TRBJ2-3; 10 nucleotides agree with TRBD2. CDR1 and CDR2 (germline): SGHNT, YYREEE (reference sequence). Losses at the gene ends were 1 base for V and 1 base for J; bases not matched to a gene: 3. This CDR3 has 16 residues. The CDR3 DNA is TGTGCCAGCAGCTTGAAAGCGGGAGGGGGCACAGATACGCAGTATTTT. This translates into CASSLKAGGGTDTQYF.

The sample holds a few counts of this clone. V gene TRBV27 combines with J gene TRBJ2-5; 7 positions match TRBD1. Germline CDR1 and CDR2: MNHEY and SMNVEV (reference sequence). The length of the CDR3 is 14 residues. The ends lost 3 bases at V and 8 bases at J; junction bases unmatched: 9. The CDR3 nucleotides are TGTGCCAGCAGTTTCCTGGACAGGATTCCAACCCAGTACTTC. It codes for CASSFLDRIPTQYF.